These 8 T cell receptor beta chains originate from one sample sequenced in a study of T cells after yellow fever vaccination. MiXCR, run by TCRdb on the 5' RACE reads, gives a single entry per CDR3 protein. The sample carries under 55,000 distinct CDR3 sequences, 6% to 8.5% recorded once. The sample was CD8+ T cells not binding an NS4B(214-222) dextramer, sorted from PBMCs, taken roughly 47 days after the first yellow fever vaccination. These receptors all stem from a man between 18 and 35 years old who received the YFV17D yellow fever vaccine.

This clonotype was recorded at least ten times. The gene calls are TRBV7-9 and TRBJ1-2; 9 nucleotides line up with TRBD1. Germline CDR1 reads SEHNR; CDR2 reads FQNEAQ (reference sequence). CDR3 length equals 16 residues. V was pared by 1 base and J by 13 bases, with 16 bases of the junction left unmatched. The CDR3 region has the DNA TGTGCCAGCAGCTTAGTGGAAGATACAGGGGGCCCTCGGGTCACCTTC. Amino acids: CASSLVEDTGGPRVTF.

This clonotype came up a few times. The chain couples TRBV13 to TRBJ1-1; 9 bases are a match to TRBD1. J was trimmed by 1 base and V by 5 bases; bases with no gene match: 5. CDR3 length equals 15 residues. CDR1 and CDR2 from the germline V gene are PRHDT and FYEKMQ (reference sequence). Here the CDR3 reads CASSHTGGANTEAFF. The CDR3 bases are TGTGCCAGCAGCCATACAGGGGGCGCGAACACTGAAGCTTTCTTT.

As regards this clonotype: The junction and the germline gene differ at one end; a read error may be behind it. The chain is built from TRBV24-1 and TRBJ1-5; D is unclear. Germline V gene lookup returns CDR1 KGHDR and CDR2 SFDVKD. The CDR3 covers 14 residues. CDR3 protein: CAISGRLSNQPQHF. CDR3 DNA: TGTGCCATCAGTGGACGTCTTAGCAATCAGCCCCAGCATTTT.

This clonotype was recorded a few times. The chain recombines TRBV12-3 or TRBV12-4 with TRBJ2-3, with no clear D. The ends were cut back, 2 bases at V and 4 bases at J, with 4 bases in the middle. CDR3 length equals 12 residues. Here the CDR3 reads CASSLRPDTQYF. The CDR3 DNA sequence: TGTGCCAGCAGTTTAAGACCAGATACGCAGTATTTT.

This clonotype turned up a few times. This rearrangement joins TRBV6-5 to TRBJ1-1, with no clear D. The V gene lost 7 bases and the J gene lost 7 bases, with 13 bases spanning the gap. The CDR3 has 12 amino acids. Germline assignment: CDR1 MNHEY and CDR2 SVGAGI. CDR3 in DNA: TGTGCCAGCACCAACAACGGGGTTGAAGCTTTCTTT. Translating gives CASTNNGVEAFF.

This chain links TRBV29-1 with TRBJ1-2, with TRBD1 as a possible D gene (5 bases). This CDR3 is 11 amino acids long. V gave up 0 bases and J gave up 8 bases, with 7 bases separating them. CDR1 is SQVTM, CDR2 ANQGSEA, per germline. Here the CDR3 reads CSVEEGEGYTF. In DNA, the CDR3 is TGCAGCGTTGAAGAAGGGGAAGGCTACACCTTC.

This clonotype has a count of ten or more. V usage is TRBV5-1 and J usage is TRBJ2-1, with 10 bases fitting TRBD2. In germline, CDR1 is SGHRS, CDR2 YFSETQ. With V trimmed by 4 bases and J by 2 bases, 0 bases remained unmatched. There are 14 residues in the CDR3. The CDR3 nucleotides read TGCGCCAGCAGCAGCGGGGGGGCCTACAATGAGCAGTTCTTC. This codes for CASSSGGAYNEQFF.

The chain uses TRBV29-1 and TRBJ2-7; D ambiguous. The CDR3 is 13 amino acids. V was clipped by 0 bases and J by 3 bases, with 9 bases between them. Germline V lookup: CDR1 SQVTM, CDR2 ANQGSEA. The CDR3 sequence is CSVEDMSNYEQYF. CDR3 in DNA: TGCAGCGTTGAAGATATGTCCAACTACGAGCAGTACTTC.